The next 6 T cell receptor beta chains were all read from a single sample in a study of beta chain features in type 1 diabetes. Every isolated RNA sample was fully reverse transcribed, so sequencing captured expressed TCRB transcripts. Here immunoSEQ multiplex PCR was the method, and the copy in TCRdb shows in-frame clones only, minus some. This table has 400,000 to 550,000 clones, around 10% appearing once. What was sequenced was naive CD4+ T cells from blood. All receptors come from a woman aged 18-29 years in good health.

This clone has a handful of counts. This sequence joins TRBV7-3 and TRBJ2-3; possibly TRBD2 for D (5 bases). Trimming took off 5 bases at V and 0 bases at J, with 12 bases between the two ends. The CDR3 is 15 residues long. Germline values: CDR1 SGHTA, CDR2 FQGTGA. CDR3 amino acids: CASSTSRTSTDTQYF. As DNA, the CDR3 is TGTGCCAGCAGCACATCTCGGACTAGCACAGATACGCAGTATTTT.

The J gene is TRBJ2-1, the V gene TRBV2; D is perhaps TRBD2 (6 bases). Germline-derived CDR1 and CDR2 are SNHLY and FYNNEI. CDR3 size: 13 residues. The germline V and J ends were trimmed by 8 bases and 5 bases, with 13 bases remaining between them. Here the CDR3 reads CASGRDLNNEQFF. CDR3 nucleotides: TGTGCCAGCGGCCGGGACTTAAACAATGAGCAGTTCTTC.

The genes are TRBV30 and TRBJ2-1; the match to TRBD2 covers 7 bases. The CDR3 is 13 residues long. Germline CDR1 GTSNPN, CDR2 SVGIG (reference sequence). The CDR3 sequence is CANGEGDRNEQFF. CDR3 bases: TGTGCTAACGGGGAGGGAGACAGAAATGAGCAGTTCTTC.

This chain connects TRBV7-3 to TRBJ1-6; tentatively, D is TRBD1 (5 bases). V lost 2 bases and J lost 8, with 16 bases in between. The CDR3 sequence is 16 residues long. Germline CDR1 is SGHTA and CDR2 is FQGTGA. The DNA of the CDR3 is TGTGCCAGCAGCTTAGCAACCCAGGGTGGAGATTCACCCCTCCACTTT. This codes for CASSLATQGGDSPLHF. Looking up the rest from reference TRBV7-3 and TRBJ1-6 gives the full variable domain: GAGVSQTPSNKVTEKGKYVELRCDPISGHTALYWYRQSLGQGPEFLIYFQGTGAADDSGLPNDRFFAVRPEGSVSTLKIQRTERGDSAVYLCASSLATQGGDSPLHFGNGTRLTVT.

V usage is TRBV28 and J usage is TRBJ2-5; possible D gene TRBD1, 6 bases. CDR1 and CDR2 (germline): MDHEN, SYDVKM. The CDR3 has 14 amino acids. With 6 bases removed from V and 4 bases from J, the gap between germline ends came to 15 bases. The CDR3: CASSSGTLLETQYF. The CDR3 nucleotides read TGTGCCAGCAGCTCCGGGACACTACTAGAGACCCAGTACTTC.

This clone was found a few times. The V and J genes are TRBV4-1 and TRBJ1-6, with D tentatively TRBD1 (5 bases). V was clipped by 7 bases and J by 7 bases, with 14 bases between them. Per the germline V gene, CDR1 is MGHRA and CDR2 is YSYEKL. The length of the CDR3 is 14 residues. The CDR3 reads CASKQGVGNSPLHF. CDR3 bases: TGCGCCAGCAAGCAAGGGGTCGGGAATTCACCCCTCCACTTT.